The 23 T cell receptor beta chains below were found in one sample sequenced in a study of blood T cell repertoires in COVID-19. TCRdb's copy holds only in-frame clones and misses some; the assay was immunoSEQ multiplex PCR. The repertoire holds around 180,000 clones, with roughly 86% as singletons. Sequencing was performed on peripheral blood. Every receptor here comes from a man between 40 and 49 years old with active or convalescent COVID-19.

The chain joins TRBV6-2 or TRBV6-3 to TRBJ1-2, with a possible D match to TRBD1 (6 bases). CDR3 length: 18 amino acids. In germline, CDR1 is MNHEY, CDR2 SVGEGT. V shed 2 bases and J shed 4 bases, with 23 bases lying between them. The CDR3 DNA follows: TGTGCCAGCAGTTACGACGAACCCCCTCTAACGACAGGCTATGGCTACACCTTC. It is translated as CASSYDEPPLTTGYGYTF.

The rearrangement uses TRBV28 and TRBJ1-1; D call uncertain. The germline V and J ends were trimmed by 6 bases and 4 bases, with 24 bases remaining between them. CDR3 size: 17 residues. Germline loops: CDR1 MDHEN, CDR2 SYDVKM. DNA for the CDR3: TGTGCCAGCAGCCGTTCCGGGTCTCTCCCTTTTTTCACTGAAGCTTTCTTT. This sequence encodes CASSRSGSLPFFTEAFF.

This clone was found once. This rearrangement joins TRBV2 to TRBJ1-6; D is unresolved. Germline V gene sequence: CDR1 SNHLY, CDR2 FYNNEI. V lost 7 bases and J 6 bases, leaving 16 bases between the germline ends. There are 15 residues in the CDR3. Here the CDR3 reads CASTAATNSNSPLHF. In DNA form, the CDR3 reads TGTGCCAGCACTGCCGCGACAAATAGTAATTCACCCCTCCACTTT.

CDR3 region: CASSVRQASTDTQYF. The DNA for the CDR3 is TGTGCCAGCAGCGTAAGACAGGCGAGCACAGATACGCAGTATTTT. The chain has TRBV9 and TRBJ2-3; a weak D match, TRBD1 (6 bases). The CDR3 consists of 15 residues. Germline V CDR1 and CDR2: SGDLS, YYNGEE. V was trimmed by 1 base and J by 0 bases, leaving 9 bases between them.

V gene TRBV2 combines with J gene TRBJ1-1; 7 nucleotides match TRBD1. Unmatched junction bases numbered 8, after V lost 9 bases and J lost 4 bases. Germline CDR1 reads SNHLY; CDR2 reads FYNNEI. The CDR3 is 13 residues long. CDR3 loop: CASTGQPFTEAFF. CDR3 DNA sequence: TGTGCCAGTACGGGACAGCCCTTCACTGAAGCTTTCTTT.

This chain joins TRBV7-6 and TRBJ2-5, with D perhaps TRBD2 (5 bases). This CDR3 is built from 13 residues. The V gene lost 5 bases and the J gene lost 4 bases, with 11 bases spanning the gap. Germline-derived CDR1 and CDR2 are SGHVS and FNYEAQ. The CDR3 DNA reads as TGTGCCAGCAGCCCCCGGGGTCGAGAGACCCAGTACTTC. Amino acids: CASSPRGRETQYF.

This chain joins TRBV30 and TRBJ1-1; D remains unclear. Per germline, CDR1 GTSNPN and CDR2 SVGIG (reference sequence). This CDR3 is 13 amino acids long. V was shortened by 0 bases and J by 0 bases, with 5 bases between the two germline ends. As DNA, the CDR3 is TGTGCCTGGAGTGTGTACATGAACACTGAAGCTTTCTTT. Its translation: CAWSVYMNTEAFF. Combining the CDR3 with reference TRBV30 and TRBJ1-1 gives the whole variable domain SQTIHQWPATLVQPVGSPLSLECTVEGTSNPNLYWYRQAAGRGLQLLFYSVGIGQISSEVPQNLSASRPQDRQFILSSKKLLLSDSGFYLCAWSVYMNTEAFFGQGTRLTVV.

This chain joins TRBV3-1 (or the pseudogene TRBV3-2) and TRBJ2-3, with 7 bases aligning to TRBD2. Germline CDR1 is LGHDT and CDR2 is YNNKEL (reference sequence). V lost 3 bases, J lost 7 bases, and 7 bases stayed unmatched. This CDR3 contains 14 residues. DNA for the CDR3: TGTGCCAGCAGCCAGGGTAGAGCGGGGAATACGCAGTATTTT. It translates to CASSQGRAGNTQYF.

This chain links TRBV5-5 with TRBJ2-3; the match to TRBD2 covers 13 bases. Per germline, CDR1 SGHKS and CDR2 YYEKEE (reference sequence). V lost 6 bases to trimming and J lost 2 bases; unmatched junction nucleotides: 12. This CDR3 has 18 residues. CDR3 in DNA: TGTGCCAGCACCACCATCCTGACTAGCGGGGGGCACACAGATACGCAGTATTTT. It encodes CASTTILTSGGHTDTQYF.

The chain combines TRBV6-1 with TRBJ1-3; 7 bases align to TRBD1. Germline V CDR1 and CDR2: MNHNS, SASEGT. This CDR3 spans 14 amino acids. V lost 2 bases, J lost 3 bases, and 1 base stayed unmatched. CDR3 coding DNA: TGTGCCAGCAGTGAACACAGGGGTGGAAACACCATATATTTT. Its translation: CASSEHRGGNTIYF.

The CDR3 here is CASMRDLYNEQFF. CDR3 nucleotide sequence: TGTGCCAGCATGCGGGACTTATACAATGAGCAGTTCTTC. The J gene is TRBJ2-1, the V gene TRBV6-5; TRBD2 might be the D (6 bases). This CDR3 spans 13 amino acids. The V end lost 7 bases, the J end lost 4 bases, and 11 bases lay between the germline ends. CDR1 and CDR2 from the germline V gene are MNHEY and SVGAGI.

V and J are TRBV7-2 and TRBJ2-3; 10 bases match TRBD2. V shed 4 bases and J 5 bases; nucleotides not matched to a gene: 6. This CDR3 is 15 amino acids long. The V gene's germline CDR1 is SGHTA and CDR2 FQGNSA. The CDR3 reads CASSSSGGALDTQYF. The DNA of the CDR3 is TGTGCCAGCAGCTCAAGCGGGGGGGCCTTAGATACGCAGTATTTT.

Remarks on this clone: The junction and the germline gene differ at one end; a read error may be behind it. This chain connects TRBV5-5 to TRBJ2-1; possibly TRBD1 for D (5 bases). This CDR3 is 13 amino acids long. CDR1 is SGHKS, CDR2 YYEKEE, per germline (reference sequence). This CDR3 is CASSLGHLNEQFF. The CDR3 DNA is TGTGCCAGCAGTTTGGGGCACCTCAATGAGCAGTTCTTC.

In its sample, this clone was seen a few times. The chain employs TRBV25-1 and TRBJ1-6, with D possibly matching TRBD1 (5 bases). The V and J ends lost 6 bases and 0 bases respectively, with 12 bases between them. The CDR3 consists of 16 residues. The V gene's germline CDR1 is MGHDK and CDR2 SYGVNS. DNA for the CDR3: TGTGCCAGCAGCGAAACGGGGGGCTCCTATAATTCACCCCTCCACTTT. Translation: CASSETGGSYNSPLHF.

This sequence joins TRBV15 and TRBJ1-3; D is possibly TRBD1 (5 bases). V gave up 3 bases and J gave up 2 bases, with 11 bases separating them. Germline-derived CDR1 and CDR2 are LNHNV and YYDKDF (reference sequence). This CDR3 spans 15 amino acids. The CDR3 reads CATSRRDLAGNTIYF. The CDR3 DNA follows: TGTGCCACCAGCAGGAGGGACTTAGCTGGAAACACCATATATTTT. Full variable domain (missing parts from reference TRBV15 and TRBJ1-3): DAMVIQNPRYQVTQFGKPVTLSCSQTLNHNVMYWYQQKSSQAPKLLFHYYDKDFNNEADTPDNFQSRRPNTSFCFLDIRSPGLGDTAMYLCATSRRDLAGNTIYFGEGSWLTVV.

The chain has TRBV2 and TRBJ1-5; 9 bases are a match to TRBD1. Germline V gene sequence: CDR1 SNHLY, CDR2 FYNNEI. The junction had 8 bases not matched to a gene; V was cut back by 7 bases and J by 7 bases. This CDR3 spans 14 amino acids. CDR3 residues: CASNLDRGGQPQHF. For the CDR3, the DNA is TGTGCCAGCAACTTGGACAGGGGCGGACAGCCCCAGCATTTT.

With respect to this clone: Other DNA sequences within the sample encode an identical CDR3. The chain employs TRBV5-6 and TRBJ2-7; possible D gene TRBD2, 5 bases. The V gene's germline CDR1 is SGHDT and CDR2 YYEEEE. The CDR3 consists of 12 residues. The V end lost 3 bases, the J end lost 2 bases, and 6 bases lay between the germline ends. The CDR3 coding sequence is TGTGCCAGCAGCTCCGGGACCTACGAGCAGTACTTC. It yields the protein CASSSGTYEQYF.

The J gene is TRBJ1-1, the V gene TRBV5-6; tentatively, D is TRBD1 (5 bases). The ends were cut back, 2 bases at V and 0 bases at J, with 17 bases in the middle. Germline CDR1 and CDR2: SGHDT and YYEEEE. This CDR3 comprises 17 residues. CDR3 sequence reads: CASSFGGVDGMNTEAFF. CDR3 in DNA: TGTGCCAGCAGCTTCGGGGGTGTAGATGGAATGAACACTGAAGCTTTCTTT.

V and J are TRBV7-2 and TRBJ1-6; TRBD1 agrees at 9 bases. The germline CDR1 and CDR2 sequences are SGHTA and FQGNSA. There are 18 residues in the CDR3. The junction had 9 bases not matched to a gene; V was cut back by 2 bases and J by 4 bases. In DNA form, the CDR3 reads TGTGCCAGCAGCTTATACCCGGACAGGGGATTTTATAATTCACCCCTCCACTTT. This encodes CASSLYPDRGFYNSPLHF.

The V gene is TRBV28, the J gene TRBJ1-5; weak D call: TRBD1 (5 bases). The CDR3 is 15 amino acids. CDR1 and CDR2 from the germline V gene are MDHEN and SYDVKM. The V end was cut by 2 bases, the J end by 3 bases, with 11 bases between. CDR3 loop: CASSLGAGLNQPQHF. In nucleotides, the CDR3 is TGTGCCAGCAGTTTAGGGGCCGGGCTCAATCAGCCCCAGCATTTT.

J is TRBJ1-1 and V is TRBV2; 9 bases fit TRBD1. The CDR3 has 15 residues. With 6 bases clipped from V and 1 base from J, the junction kept 6 bases outside the gene matches. Germline CDR1 SNHLY, CDR2 FYNNEI. Written as DNA, the CDR3 is TGTGCCAGCAGCGCTTTGGGACAGGGGAACACTGAAGCTTTCTTT. It specifies CASSALGQGNTEAFF.

This chain links TRBV29-1 with TRBJ1-5; D is ambiguous. V was cut by 7 bases and J by 4 bases, with 11 bases left in between. The CDR3 totals 12 residues. CDR1 is SQVTM, CDR2 ANQGSEA, per germline. The CDR3 nucleotides are TGCAGCGCCGGATCGGGAAATCAGCCCCAGCATTTT. This translates into CSAGSGNQPQHF.

This chain connects TRBV5-8 to TRBJ2-2; TRBD2 matches 8 bases. J lost 4 bases, V lost 0 bases, and 5 bases had no gene match. CDR3 length: 16 amino acids. Germline CDR1 reads SGHTS; CDR2 reads YDEGEE. The CDR3 reads CASSLALAGPTGELFF. The DNA for the CDR3 is TGTGCCAGCAGCTTGGCGCTAGCGGGTCCCACCGGGGAGCTGTTTTTT.